This T cell receptor (beta chain) was obtained from a study of T cell repertoires in cytomegalovirus infection. Study-wide context: Carrying CMV and the relevant HLA type showed in public TCR beta signatures.

This CDR3 contains 15 residues. Germline-derived CDR1 and CDR2 are SGHTA and FQGNSA. Unmatched junction bases numbered 4, after V lost 5 bases and J lost 1 base. Study-level findings and limits: Summed frequency of shared TCR beta families picked out CMV carriers who also had the relevant HLA. HLA-C-restricted CMV clonotypes gave the most frequent clonotype in two of eight donors.

TCRdb re-derived calls from the reads in MiXCR, one entry per CDR3 protein. The table records 150,000 or so distinct CDR3 sequences, roughly 18% of them present only once. Only a few counts were recorded for this clonotype. The antigen is undetermined. The sample consisted of CD8+ T cells from PBMCs. The chain is built from TRBV7-2 and TRBJ2-5; TRBD1 matches 10 bases. The origin of this receptor is a human donor in good health (CMV status not recorded). Some clones in this sample may be carry-over from other donors' samples. The CDR3 region is CASSRTGGAQETQYF. The CDR3 bases are TGTGCCAGCAGCAGGACAGGGGGGGCCCAAGAGACCCAGTACTTC. Combining the CDR3 with reference TRBV7-2 and TRBJ2-5 gives the whole variable domain GAGVSQSPSNKVTEKGKDVELRCDPISGHTALYWYRQSLGQGLEFLIYFQGNSAPDKSGLPSDRFSAERTGGSVSTLTIQRTQQEDSAVYLCASSRTGGAQETQYFGPGTRLLVL.